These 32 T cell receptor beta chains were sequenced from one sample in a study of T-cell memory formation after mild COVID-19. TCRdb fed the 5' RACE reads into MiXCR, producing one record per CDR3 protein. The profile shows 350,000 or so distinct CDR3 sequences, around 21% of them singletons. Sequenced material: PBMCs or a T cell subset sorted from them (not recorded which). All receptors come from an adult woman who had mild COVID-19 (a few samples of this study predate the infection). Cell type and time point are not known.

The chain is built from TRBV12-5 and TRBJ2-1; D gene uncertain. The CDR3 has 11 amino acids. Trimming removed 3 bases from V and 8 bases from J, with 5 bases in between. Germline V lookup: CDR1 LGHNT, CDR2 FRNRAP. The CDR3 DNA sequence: TGTGCTAGTGGTTTTATCCATGAGCAGTTCTTC. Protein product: CASGFIHEQFF.

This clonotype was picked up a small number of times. The CDR3 DNA sequence: TGTGCCAGCAGTCTAGGACCTAATGGCTACACCTTC. Translating gives CASSLGPNGYTF. The chain couples TRBV2 to TRBJ1-2, with D uncertain. CDR1 is SNHLY and CDR2 is FYNNEI in the germline V gene. The CDR3 sequence is 12 residues long. Trimming pared 5 bases from V and 6 bases from J, leaving 10 bases between.

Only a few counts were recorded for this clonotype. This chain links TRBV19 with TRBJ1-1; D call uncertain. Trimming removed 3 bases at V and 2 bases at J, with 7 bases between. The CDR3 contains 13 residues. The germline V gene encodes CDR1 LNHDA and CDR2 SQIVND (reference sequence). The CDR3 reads CASSIRRNTEAFF. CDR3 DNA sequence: TGTGCCAGTAGTATCAGGCGTAACACTGAAGCTTTCTTT.

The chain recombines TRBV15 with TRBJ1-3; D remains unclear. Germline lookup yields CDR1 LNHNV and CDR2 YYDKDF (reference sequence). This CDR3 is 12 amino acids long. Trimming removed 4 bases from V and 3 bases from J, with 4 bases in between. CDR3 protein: CATSTVGNTIYF. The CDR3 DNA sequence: TGTGCCACCAGCACCGTTGGAAACACCATATATTTT.

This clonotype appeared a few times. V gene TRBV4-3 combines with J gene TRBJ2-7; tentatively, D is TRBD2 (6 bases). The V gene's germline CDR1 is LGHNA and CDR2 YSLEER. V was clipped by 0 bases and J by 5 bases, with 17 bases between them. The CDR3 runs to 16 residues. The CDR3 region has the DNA TGCGCCAGCAGCCAAGACCTGGGTAGCGGATACAACGAGCAGTACTTC. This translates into CASSQDLGSGYNEQYF.

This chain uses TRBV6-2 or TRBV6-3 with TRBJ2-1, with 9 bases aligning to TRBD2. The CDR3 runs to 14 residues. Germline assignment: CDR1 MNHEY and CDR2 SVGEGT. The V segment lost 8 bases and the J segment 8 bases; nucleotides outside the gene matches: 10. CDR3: CASGHSGSRDEQFF. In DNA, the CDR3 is TGTGCCAGCGGGCATAGCGGGAGTAGGGATGAGCAGTTCTTC.

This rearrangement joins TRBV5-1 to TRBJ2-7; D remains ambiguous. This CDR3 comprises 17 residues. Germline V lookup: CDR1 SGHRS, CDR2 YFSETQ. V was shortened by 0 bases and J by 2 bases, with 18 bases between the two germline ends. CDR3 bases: TGCGCCAGCAGCTTGGAGTTGTTGTGGCAGGCCACCTACGAGCAGTACTTC. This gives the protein CASSLELLWQATYEQYF. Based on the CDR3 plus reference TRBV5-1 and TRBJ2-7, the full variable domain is KAGVTQTPRYLIKTRGQQVTLSCSPISGHRSVSWYQQTPGQGLQFLFEYFSETQRNKGNFPGRFSGRQFSNSRSEMNVSTLELGDSALYLCASSLELLWQATYEQYFGPGTRLTVT.

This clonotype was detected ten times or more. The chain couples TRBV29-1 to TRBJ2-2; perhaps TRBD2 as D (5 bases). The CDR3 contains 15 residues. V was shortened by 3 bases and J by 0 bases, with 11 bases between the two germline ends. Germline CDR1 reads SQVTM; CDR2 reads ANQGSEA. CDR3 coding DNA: TGCAGCGTTGACAAGAGCGGAGCGAACACCGGGGAGCTGTTTTTT. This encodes CSVDKSGANTGELFF.

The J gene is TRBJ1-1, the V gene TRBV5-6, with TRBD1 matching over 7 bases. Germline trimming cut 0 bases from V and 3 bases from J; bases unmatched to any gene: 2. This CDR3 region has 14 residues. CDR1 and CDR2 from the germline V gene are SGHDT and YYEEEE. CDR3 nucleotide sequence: TGTGCCAGCAGCTTGGAGGGGGCACACACTGAAGCTTTCTTT. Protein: CASSLEGAHTEAFF.

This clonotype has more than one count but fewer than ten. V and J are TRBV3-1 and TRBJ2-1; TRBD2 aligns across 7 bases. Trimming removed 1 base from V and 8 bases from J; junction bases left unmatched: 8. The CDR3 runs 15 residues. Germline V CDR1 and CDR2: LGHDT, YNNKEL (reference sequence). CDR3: CASSQGRGGPYEQFF. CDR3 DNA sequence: TGTGCCAGCAGCCAAGGGCGGGGAGGGCCATATGAGCAGTTCTTC.

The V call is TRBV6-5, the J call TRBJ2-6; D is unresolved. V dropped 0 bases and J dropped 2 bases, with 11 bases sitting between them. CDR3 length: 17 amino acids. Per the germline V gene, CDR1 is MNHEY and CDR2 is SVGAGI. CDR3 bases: TGTGCCAGCAGTTACTCGGGCACATACACTGGGGCCAACGTCCTGACTTTC. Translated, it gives CASSYSGTYTGANVLTF.

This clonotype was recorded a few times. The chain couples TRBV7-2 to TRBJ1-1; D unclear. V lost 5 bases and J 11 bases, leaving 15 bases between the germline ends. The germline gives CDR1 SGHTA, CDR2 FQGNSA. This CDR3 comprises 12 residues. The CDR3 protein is CASSPRRDMAFF. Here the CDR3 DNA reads TGTGCCAGCAGCCCCAGGAGGGATATGGCTTTCTTT.

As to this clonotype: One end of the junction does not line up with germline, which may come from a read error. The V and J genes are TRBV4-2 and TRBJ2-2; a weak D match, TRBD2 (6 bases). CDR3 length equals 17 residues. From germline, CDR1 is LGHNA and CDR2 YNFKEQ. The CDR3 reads CASSQGRGGRGTEELFF. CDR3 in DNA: TGTGCCAGCAGCCAAGGAAGAGGAGGCCGGGGGACCGAGGAGCTGTTTTTT.

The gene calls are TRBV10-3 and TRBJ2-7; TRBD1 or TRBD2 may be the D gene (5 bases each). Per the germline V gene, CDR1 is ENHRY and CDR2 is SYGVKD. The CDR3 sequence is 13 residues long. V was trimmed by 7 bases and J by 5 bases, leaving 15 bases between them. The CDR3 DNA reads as TGTGCCATCAAAAGAGGGGACGGGGACGAGCAGTACTTC. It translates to CAIKRGDGDEQYF.

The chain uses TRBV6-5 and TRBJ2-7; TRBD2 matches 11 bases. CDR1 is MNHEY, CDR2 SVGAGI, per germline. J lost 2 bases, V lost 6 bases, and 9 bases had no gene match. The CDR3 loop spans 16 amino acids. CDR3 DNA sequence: TGTGCCAGCAGCTCTCTAGCGGGAGGAAGTACCTACGAGCAGTACTTC. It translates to CASSSLAGGSTYEQYF.

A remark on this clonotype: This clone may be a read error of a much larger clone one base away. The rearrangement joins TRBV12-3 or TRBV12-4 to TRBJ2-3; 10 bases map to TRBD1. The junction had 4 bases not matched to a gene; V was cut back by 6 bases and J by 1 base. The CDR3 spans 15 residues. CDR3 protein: CASSRGTGGTDTQYF. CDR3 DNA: TGTGCCAGCAGCCGCGGGACAGGGGGCACAGATACGCAGTATTTT.

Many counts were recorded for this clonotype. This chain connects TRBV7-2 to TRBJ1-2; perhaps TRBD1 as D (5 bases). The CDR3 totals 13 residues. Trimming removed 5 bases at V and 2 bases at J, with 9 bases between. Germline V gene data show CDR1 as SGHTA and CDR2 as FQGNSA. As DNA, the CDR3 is TGTGCCAGCAGCAAAGACAGAAACTATGGCTACACCTTC. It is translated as CASSKDRNYGYTF.

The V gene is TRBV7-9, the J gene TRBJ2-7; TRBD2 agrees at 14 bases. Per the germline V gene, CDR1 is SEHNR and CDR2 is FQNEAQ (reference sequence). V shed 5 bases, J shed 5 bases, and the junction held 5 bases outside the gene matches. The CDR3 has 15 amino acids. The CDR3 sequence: CASSHGTSGRDEQYF. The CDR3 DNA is TGTGCCAGCAGCCATGGGACTAGCGGGAGAGACGAGCAGTACTTC.

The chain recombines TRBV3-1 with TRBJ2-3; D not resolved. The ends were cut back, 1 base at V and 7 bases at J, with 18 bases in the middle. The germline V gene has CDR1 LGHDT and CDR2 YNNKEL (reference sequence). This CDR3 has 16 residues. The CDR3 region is CASSQVKAQGPYTQYF. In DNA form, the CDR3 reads TGTGCCAGCAGCCAAGTGAAGGCCCAAGGTCCTTATACGCAGTATTTT.

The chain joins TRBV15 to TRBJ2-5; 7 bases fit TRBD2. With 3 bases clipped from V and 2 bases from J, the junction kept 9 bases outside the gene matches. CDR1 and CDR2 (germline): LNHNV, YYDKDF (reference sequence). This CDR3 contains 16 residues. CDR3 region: CATSRGRLAVQETQYF. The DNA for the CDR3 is TGTGCCACCAGCAGGGGACGTCTAGCGGTGCAAGAGACCCAGTACTTC.

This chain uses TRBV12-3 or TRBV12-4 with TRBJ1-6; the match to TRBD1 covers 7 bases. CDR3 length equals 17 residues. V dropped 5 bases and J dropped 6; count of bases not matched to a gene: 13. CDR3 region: CASSARQGPPSNSPLHF. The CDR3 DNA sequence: TGTGCCAGCAGTGCCAGACAGGGACCCCCTTCTAATTCACCCCTCCACTTT.

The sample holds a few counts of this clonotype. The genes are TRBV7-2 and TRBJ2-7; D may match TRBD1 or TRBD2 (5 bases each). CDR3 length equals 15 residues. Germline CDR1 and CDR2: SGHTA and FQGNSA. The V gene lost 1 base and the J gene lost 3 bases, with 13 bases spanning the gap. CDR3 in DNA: TGTGCCAGCAGCTTAGGGGGCCGAGGGGACTACGAGCAGTACTTC. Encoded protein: CASSLGGRGDYEQYF. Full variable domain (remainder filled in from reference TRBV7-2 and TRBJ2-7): GAGVSQSPSNKVTEKGKDVELRCDPISGHTALYWYRQSLGQGLEFLIYFQGNSAPDKSGLPSDRFSAERTGGSVSTLTIQRTQQEDSAVYLCASSLGGRGDYEQYFGPGTRLTVT.

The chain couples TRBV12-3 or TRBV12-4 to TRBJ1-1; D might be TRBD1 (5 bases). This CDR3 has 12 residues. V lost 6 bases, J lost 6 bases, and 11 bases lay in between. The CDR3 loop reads CASRIGVAEAFF. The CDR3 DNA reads TGTGCCAGCAGAATAGGGGTCGCTGAAGCTTTCTTT.

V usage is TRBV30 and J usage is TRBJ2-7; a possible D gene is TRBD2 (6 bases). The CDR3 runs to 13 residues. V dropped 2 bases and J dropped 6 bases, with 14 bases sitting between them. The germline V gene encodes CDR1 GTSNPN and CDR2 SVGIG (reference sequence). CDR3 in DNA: TGTGCCTGGAGTAGGAGGGATAGGGCCGAGCAGTACTTC. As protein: CAWSRRDRAEQYF. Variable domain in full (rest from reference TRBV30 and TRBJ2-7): SQTIHQWPATLVQPVGSPLSLECTVEGTSNPNLYWYRQAAGRGLQLLFYSVGIGQISSEVPQNLSASRPQDRQFILSSKKLLLSDSGFYLCAWSRRDRAEQYFGPGTRLTVT.

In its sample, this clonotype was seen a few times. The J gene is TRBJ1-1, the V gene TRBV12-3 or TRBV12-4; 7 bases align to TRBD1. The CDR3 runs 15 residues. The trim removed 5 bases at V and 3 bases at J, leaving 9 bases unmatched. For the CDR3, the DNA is TGTGCCAGCAGTCCCCCCACAGGGGTGGACACTGAAGCTTTCTTT. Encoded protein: CASSPPTGVDTEAFF.

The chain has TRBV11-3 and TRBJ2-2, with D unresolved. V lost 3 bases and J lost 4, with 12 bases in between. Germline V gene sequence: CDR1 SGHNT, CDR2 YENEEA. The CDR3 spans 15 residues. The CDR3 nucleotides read TGTGCCAGCAGCTTGTTTAATAGTGTCACCGGGGAGCTGTTTTTT. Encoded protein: CASSLFNSVTGELFF. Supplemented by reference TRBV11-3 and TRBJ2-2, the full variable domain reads EAGVVQSPRYKIIEKKQPVAFWCNPISGHNTLYWYLQNLGQGPELLIRYENEEAVDDSQLPKDRFSAERLKGVDSTLKIQPAELGDSAVYLCASSLFNSVTGELFFGEGSRLTVL.

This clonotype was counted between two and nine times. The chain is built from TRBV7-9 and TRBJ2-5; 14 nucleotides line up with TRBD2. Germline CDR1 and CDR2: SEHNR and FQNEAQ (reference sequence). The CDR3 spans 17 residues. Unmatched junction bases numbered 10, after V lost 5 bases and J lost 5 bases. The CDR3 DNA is TGTGCCAGCAGCCCGCGCAAGGGACTAGCGGGGGACGAGACCCAGTACTTC. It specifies CASSPRKGLAGDETQYF.

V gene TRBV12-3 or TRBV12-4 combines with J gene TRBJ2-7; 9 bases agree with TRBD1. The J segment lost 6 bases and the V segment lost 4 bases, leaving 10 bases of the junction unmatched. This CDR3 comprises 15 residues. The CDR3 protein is CASSSSGTGIREQYF. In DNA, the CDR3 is TGTGCCAGCAGTTCCTCCGGGACAGGGATACGCGAGCAGTACTTC.

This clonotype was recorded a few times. The CDR3 spells CASWGSNSNTGELFF. The CDR3 DNA reads as TGCGCCAGCTGGGGGAGTAATTCGAACACCGGGGAGCTGTTTTTT. The genes are TRBV5-1 and TRBJ2-2; the D call may be TRBD1 or TRBD2 (5 bases each). Germline V gene sequence: CDR1 SGHRS, CDR2 YFSETQ. V shed 7 bases and J shed 0 bases, with 13 bases lying between them. The CDR3 runs to 15 residues.

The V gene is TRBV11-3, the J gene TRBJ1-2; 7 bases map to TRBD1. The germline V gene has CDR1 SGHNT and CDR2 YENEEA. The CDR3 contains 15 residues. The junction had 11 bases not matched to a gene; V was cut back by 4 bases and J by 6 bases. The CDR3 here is CASSSHQTGRDGYTF. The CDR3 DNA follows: TGTGCCAGCAGCTCTCACCAGACAGGGCGGGATGGCTACACCTTC.

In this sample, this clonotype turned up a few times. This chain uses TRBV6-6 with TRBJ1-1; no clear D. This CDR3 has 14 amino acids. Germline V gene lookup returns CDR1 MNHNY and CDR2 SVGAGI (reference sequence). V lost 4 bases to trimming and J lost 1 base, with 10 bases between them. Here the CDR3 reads CASSSSTGNTEAFF. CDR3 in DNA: TGTGCCAGCAGTTCCTCGACGGGGAACACTGAAGCTTTCTTT.

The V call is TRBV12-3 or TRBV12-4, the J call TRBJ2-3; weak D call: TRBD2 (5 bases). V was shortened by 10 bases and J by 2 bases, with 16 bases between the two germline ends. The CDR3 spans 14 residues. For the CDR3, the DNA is TGTGCCACTGGACGGACGGAGGACACAGATACGCAGTATTTT. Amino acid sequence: CATGRTEDTDTQYF.